The 25 T cell receptor beta chains below all came from one sample that was sequenced in a study of blood T cell repertoires in COVID-19. Generated by immunoSEQ multiplex PCR, the TCRdb table keeps only in-frame clones and is missing some. The sample includes 350,000 or so clones, 83% of them seen just once. The sequencing sample was made of peripheral blood. The receptors here all came from a man between 25 and 39 years old with active or convalescent COVID-19.

The sample holds a few counts of this clone. CDR3 protein: CASSPGLAGYEQYF. The CDR3 nucleotides are TGTGCCAGCAGCCCGGGACTAGCGGGGTACGAGCAGTACTTC. V and J are TRBV27 and TRBJ2-7, with 13 bases identical to TRBD2. The length of the CDR3 is 14 residues. The trim removed 6 bases at V and 4 bases at J, leaving 3 bases unmatched. CDR1 and CDR2 from the germline V gene are MNHEY and SMNVEV (reference sequence).

The J gene is TRBJ2-1, the V gene TRBV12-2; TRBD2, as called in the table, went unchecked against the DNA. TRBV12-2 constitutes a pseudogene. The CDR3 extends over 18 amino acids. Here the CDR3 reads CASRPPLGTSGSYNEQFF. In nucleotides, the CDR3 is TGTGCAAGTCGCCCGCCCCTCGGGACTAGCGGATCCTACAATGAGCAGTTCTTC.

The chain links TRBV15 to TRBJ2-2; TRBD1 agrees at 7 bases. This CDR3 has 14 residues. The germline CDR1 and CDR2 sequences are LNHNV and YYDKDF (reference sequence). The V gene end was trimmed by 8 bases and the J gene end by 1 base; junction bases not matched to a gene: 4. CDR3: CATSRTGNTGELFF. In DNA form, the CDR3 reads TGTGCCACCTCCAGGACAGGGAACACCGGGGAGCTGTTTTTT.

The chain recombines TRBV11-3 with TRBJ1-4; D remains unclear. In germline, CDR1 is SGHNT, CDR2 YENEEA. Trimming took 3 bases from V and 2 from J, leaving 7 bases between them. The CDR3 consists of 14 residues. The CDR3 bases are TGTGCCAGCAGCTTGGGCCGGACTAATGAAAAACTGTTTTTT. Protein sequence: CASSLGRTNEKLFF.

V is TRBV7-6 and J is TRBJ2-1; the D is unclear. The CDR3 contains 16 residues. From germline, CDR1 is SGHVS and CDR2 FNYEAQ. Trimming pared 4 bases from V and 4 bases from J, leaving 17 bases between. CDR3 nucleotide sequence: TGTGCCAGCAGCTCGAGAGCTATCCCTCTGTACAATGAGCAGTTCTTC. This codes for CASSSRAIPLYNEQFF.

This chain joins TRBV27 and TRBJ2-7; 7 bases map to TRBD1. The CDR3 length is 14 residues. V trimming: 3 bases; J trimming: 3 bases; junction bases outside the gene matches: 5. The germline V gene encodes CDR1 MNHEY and CDR2 SMNVEV (reference sequence). CDR3 amino acids: CASSFETGRYEQYF. Written as DNA, the CDR3 is TGTGCCAGCAGTTTTGAGACAGGGCGCTACGAGCAGTACTTC.

This chain uses TRBV7-3 with TRBJ2-3, with D maybe TRBD2 (7 bases). The germline CDR1 and CDR2 sequences are SGHTA and FQGTGA. CDR3 length: 15 amino acids. Trimming took off 5 bases at V and 2 bases at J, with 14 bases between the two ends. The CDR3 protein is CASSPRGGATDTQYF. The CDR3 nucleotides read TGTGCCAGCAGCCCTAGGGGGGGGGCCACAGATACGCAGTATTTT.

The chain links TRBV28 to TRBJ2-2; TRBD2 matches 7 bases. The germline V gene has CDR1 MDHEN and CDR2 SYDVKM. This CDR3 spans 15 amino acids. Trimming removed 5 bases from V and 0 bases from J; junction bases left unmatched: 3. CDR3 protein: CASSTAGTNTGELFF. CDR3 coding DNA: TGTGCCAGCAGTACAGCGGGGACGAACACCGGGGAGCTGTTTTTT.

The chain links TRBV18 to TRBJ2-3; a possible D gene is TRBD1 (6 bases). This CDR3 is 15 amino acids long. The V end was cut by 5 bases, the J end by 0 bases, with 12 bases between. In germline, CDR1 is KGHSH, CDR2 LQKENI. The CDR3 DNA reads TGTGCCAGCTCAAATACAGGGTCGAGCACAGATACGCAGTATTTT. Amino acids: CASSNTGSSTDTQYF.

The chain employs TRBV5-8 and TRBJ1-3; D gene unclear. V was shortened by 1 base and J by 1 base, with 9 bases between the two germline ends. The CDR3 totals 15 residues. Per the germline V gene, CDR1 is SGHTS and CDR2 is YDEGEE. The CDR3 here is CASSLYGLSGNTIYF. CDR3 nucleotides: TGTGCCAGCAGCTTGTACGGACTTTCTGGAAACACCATATATTTT.

The gene calls are TRBV20-1 and TRBJ2-7; 9 bases match TRBD2. CDR1 is DFQATT, CDR2 SNEGSKA, per germline (reference sequence). The junction had 12 bases not matched to a gene; V was cut back by 3 bases and J by 3 bases. The length of the CDR3 is 16 residues. CDR3 nucleotide sequence: TGCAGTGCTAGTTTTGCTAGCGGGGCCCGCTTCTACGAGCAGTACTTC. Residues: CSASFASGARFYEQYF.

V gene TRBV6-5 combines with J gene TRBJ1-1; 9 positions agree with TRBD1. In germline, CDR1 is MNHEY, CDR2 SVGAGI. With V trimmed by 4 bases and J by 7 bases, 7 bases remained unmatched. This CDR3 is built from 14 residues. CDR3 sequence reads: CASSFRDRADEAFF. The CDR3 DNA follows: TGTGCCAGCAGTTTCCGGGACAGGGCTGATGAAGCTTTCTTT.

The rearrangement links TRBV30 to TRBJ1-1; D is ambiguous. There are 13 residues in the CDR3. V shed 5 bases and J shed 1 base, with 11 bases lying between them. CDR1 and CDR2 from the germline V gene are GTSNPN and SVGIG (reference sequence). CDR3 sequence (DNA): TGTGCCTGGCGTTGGGCAAAGAACACTGAAGCTTTCTTT. Protein: CAWRWAKNTEAFF.

This rearrangement joins TRBV18 to TRBJ1-3, with D perhaps TRBD1 (5 bases). The germline V gene encodes CDR1 KGHSH and CDR2 LQKENI. The CDR3 sequence is 14 residues long. Trimming removed 5 bases at V and 1 base at J, with 9 bases between. The CDR3, as DNA: TGTGCCAGCTCAGCGACAGCTTCTGGAAACACCATATATTTT. Translating gives CASSATASGNTIYF.

The DNA for the CDR3 is TGCGCCAGCAATTTTGGACAGGGAGGCTCAGATACGCAGTATTTT. Translating gives CASNFGQGGSDTQYF. The chain couples TRBV5-1 to TRBJ2-3, with TRBD1 matching 8 bases. V shed 6 bases and J 4 bases; nucleotides not matched to a gene: 10. CDR1 and CDR2 (germline): SGHRS, YFSETQ. The CDR3 is made up of 15 amino acids.

This chain connects TRBV11-2 to TRBJ1-1; TRBD1 might be the D (6 bases). This CDR3 has 12 amino acids. Germline CDR1 SGHAT, CDR2 FQNNGV. The V gene lost 2 bases and the J gene lost 9 bases, with 10 bases spanning the gap. CDR3 protein: CASSLPWDKAFF. The CDR3, as DNA: TGTGCCAGCAGCTTACCCTGGGACAAAGCTTTCTTT.

The rearrangement links TRBV19 to TRBJ2-2; TRBD1 aligns across 9 bases. There are 16 residues in the CDR3. With 8 bases clipped from V and 3 bases from J, the junction kept 10 bases outside the gene matches. Looked up from germline, CDR1 is LNHDA and CDR2 is SQIVND (reference sequence). DNA for the CDR3: TGTGCCAGTGTCTCCTCACAGGGGGCTTACACCGGGGAGCTGTTTTTT. It encodes CASVSSQGAYTGELFF.

This clone was observed a handful of times. This rearrangement joins TRBV19 to TRBJ1-5; D possibly corresponds to TRBD1 (5 bases). CDR1 and CDR2 (germline): LNHDA, SQIVND (reference sequence). V was shortened by 8 bases and J by 0 bases, with 14 bases between the two germline ends. The CDR3 runs 15 residues. CDR3 protein: CASLRGSNSNQPQHF. CDR3 sequence (DNA): TGTGCCAGTCTTAGGGGCAGCAATAGCAATCAGCCCCAGCATTTT.

The rearrangement joins TRBV7-9 to TRBJ1-1, with 7 bases aligning to TRBD1. After removal of 11 bases from V and 0 bases from J, the junction contained 6 bases not matched to a gene. Looked up from germline, CDR1 is SEHNR and CDR2 is FQNEAQ (reference sequence). The length of the CDR3 is 13 residues. The CDR3 DNA reads as TGTGCCTCCGGGAGGGGGCTGAACACTGAAGCTTTCTTT. It encodes CASGRGLNTEAFF. The entire variable domain, with the rest obtained from reference TRBV7-9 and TRBJ1-1, is as follows: DTGVSQNPRHKITKRGQNVTFRCDPISEHNRLYWYRQTLGQGPEFLTYFQNEAQLEKSRLLSDRFSAERPKGSFSTLEIQRTEQGDSAMYLCASGRGLNTEAFFGQGTRLTVV.

This chain links TRBV27 with TRBJ2-3, with 13 bases that match TRBD2. V lost 7 bases, J lost 3 bases, and 4 bases stayed unmatched. Germline CDR1 and CDR2: MNHEY and SMNVEV (reference sequence). The CDR3 is 15 amino acids. CDR3 DNA sequence: TGTGCCAGCATCTCGGGACTAGCGGGAACAGATACGCAGTATTTT. As protein: CASISGLAGTDTQYF.

The V call is TRBV18, the J call TRBJ1-4, with D perhaps matching TRBD1 (6 bases). CDR3 length equals 14 residues. Germline V gene data show CDR1 as KGHSH and CDR2 as LQKENI. V was pared by 1 base and J by 5 bases, with 8 bases between. CDR3 sequence: CASSPRQENEKLFF. The CDR3 DNA sequence: TGTGCCAGCTCACCACGACAGGAAAATGAAAAACTGTTTTTT.

This clone was seen just once. This chain uses TRBV30 with TRBJ1-6; D uncertain. The V end lost 5 bases, the J end lost 13 bases, and 12 bases lay between the germline ends. There are 11 residues in the CDR3. The germline V gene has CDR1 GTSNPN and CDR2 SVGIG (reference sequence). The CDR3 DNA follows: TGTGCCTGGGGACTCGGCGGGCCCCTCCACTTT. The encoded protein is CAWGLGGPLHF.

The chain employs TRBV5-5 and TRBJ2-5, with 7 bases that match TRBD2. There are 13 residues in the CDR3. V shed 0 bases and J 5 bases; nucleotides not matched to a gene: 1. Germline loops: CDR1 SGHKS, CDR2 YYEKEE (reference sequence). CDR3 sequence: CASSLAGGETQYF. The CDR3 nucleotides are TGTGCCAGCAGCTTGGCCGGGGGGGAGACCCAGTACTTC.

V is TRBV11-3 and J is TRBJ1-1, with TRBD1 matching over 7 bases. The V and J ends lost 10 bases and 1 base, in that order; junction bases with no gene match: 3. The germline V gene has CDR1 SGHNT and CDR2 YENEEA. The CDR3 runs to 12 residues. The CDR3 loop reads CATSGGNTEAFF. The CDR3, as DNA: TGTGCCACGTCAGGGGGGAACACTGAAGCTTTCTTT.

V is TRBV10-3 and J is TRBJ1-2; D is perhaps TRBD1 (5 bases). In germline, CDR1 is ENHRY, CDR2 SYGVKD. The CDR3 contains 13 residues. Trimming removed 2 bases at V and 8 bases at J, with 12 bases between. CDR3 sequence (DNA): TGTGCCATCAGTGAGAGGGATCGGGGGGGCTACACCTTC. Amino acids: CAISERDRGGYTF.